Shown below are 21 T cell receptor beta chains from a single sample sequenced in a study of a mutant IDH1 vaccine in newly diagnosed glioma. Time point in this sample: week 35, safety follow-up. Every vaccine dose comprised 300 ug of mutant IDH1 20-mer peptide plus topical imiquimod. Their antigens remain unidentified. Only in-frame clones appear in the TCRdb table, and some are missing; sequencing was by immunoSEQ multiplex PCR. The profile shows tens of thousands of clones, roughly four fifths of them singletons. Sequencing was performed on PBMCs, taken from a glioma patient whose treatment included an IDH1 peptide vaccine. These receptors were taken from a man aged 40-55 years with glioma.

The rearrangement uses TRBV7-2 and TRBJ1-4; D gene unclear. The germline V gene has CDR1 SGHTA and CDR2 FQGNSA. The CDR3 is 15 amino acids. V gave up 6 bases and J gave up 0 bases, with 11 bases separating them. CDR3 DNA sequence: TGTGCCAGCAGTCCGCGGACTACAACTAATGAAAAACTGTTTTTT. Amino acid sequence: CASSPRTTTNEKLFF.

About this clone: Other DNA sequences in the same sample also yield this CDR3. The rearrangement uses TRBV4-1 and TRBJ1-5, with 10 bases matching TRBD1. CDR1 is MGHRA, CDR2 YSYEKL, per germline. With V trimmed by 1 base and J by 0 bases, 3 bases remained unmatched. The CDR3 totals 17 residues. In DNA form, the CDR3 reads TGCGCCAGCAGCCAAGGGGGACAGGGGTATAGCAATCAGCCCCAGCATTTT. This gives the protein CASSQGGQGYSNQPQHF.

The chain recombines TRBV29-1 with TRBJ1-1; D gene unclear. The CDR3 consists of 11 residues. Trimming took off 4 bases at V and 4 bases at J, with 7 bases between the two ends. Germline V gene sequence: CDR1 SQVTM, CDR2 ANQGSEA. In DNA form, the CDR3 reads TGCAGCGTTGTCGGGGTCACTGAAGCTTTCTTT. Its protein is CSVVGVTEAFF.

CDR3 nucleotide sequence: TGTGCCAGCAGTTACGAGGGGTTATATGGCTACACCTTC. This gives the protein CASSYEGLYGYTF. V gene TRBV6-5 combines with J gene TRBJ1-2, with D possibly TRBD1 on 5 matching bases. V was trimmed by 2 bases and J by 5 bases, leaving 9 bases between them. From germline, CDR1 is MNHEY and CDR2 SVGAGI. The CDR3 is 13 residues long.

The gene calls are TRBV7-3 and TRBJ1-2; D is ambiguous. CDR3 size: 14 residues. Trimming left V 0 bases short and J 5 bases short, with 10 bases between. The germline CDR1 and CDR2 sequences are SGHTA and FQGTGA. CDR3 loop: CASSLTGSGYGYTF. The CDR3 nucleotides read TGTGCCAGCAGCTTAACAGGGTCCGGGTATGGCTACACCTTC.

This clone appeared once. V and J are TRBV4-3 and TRBJ2-1, with 7 bases fitting TRBD1. With 1 base clipped from V and 8 bases from J, the junction kept 8 bases outside the gene matches. Per germline, CDR1 LGHNA and CDR2 YSLEER. This CDR3 spans 15 amino acids. CDR3 amino acids: CASSQARAGGYEQFF. DNA for the CDR3: TGCGCCAGCAGCCAAGCGAGGGCAGGGGGATATGAGCAGTTCTTC.

The rearrangement links TRBV19 to TRBJ2-7, with TRBD2 as a possible D gene (5 bases). The CDR3 is 14 amino acids. Germline V gene data show CDR1 as LNHDA and CDR2 as SQIVND (reference sequence). The V gene lost 1 base and the J gene lost 4 bases, with 11 bases spanning the gap. The chain's CDR3 is CASSIAGGRYEQYF. The DNA of the CDR3 is TGTGCCAGTAGTATAGCGGGCGGGCGATACGAGCAGTACTTC.

This clone occurred a few times. The chain couples TRBV6-4 to TRBJ2-2, with D unresolved. The CDR3 consists of 14 residues. Per the germline V gene, CDR1 is MRHNA and CDR2 is SNTAGT. V was clipped by 4 bases and J by 7 bases, with 13 bases between them. The CDR3 coding sequence is TGTGCCAGCAGTGCCGGGTCGTCCGTCGGGGAGCTGTTTTTT. This sequence encodes CASSAGSSVGELFF.

The chain combines TRBV7-6 with TRBJ2-7; no firm D call. The V end was cut by 0 bases, the J end by 1 base, with 7 bases between. The CDR3 runs to 14 residues. Germline V gene data show CDR1 as SGHVS and CDR2 as FNYEAQ. CDR3: CASSLAQVSYEQYF. The CDR3 DNA reads TGTGCCAGCAGCTTAGCGCAGGTTTCCTACGAGCAGTACTTC.

The V gene is TRBV6-5, the J gene TRBJ2-1; 9 nucleotides match TRBD2. J gave up 3 bases and V 4 bases, and 1 base lay outside the gene matches. This CDR3 comprises 14 residues. Germline values: CDR1 MNHEY, CDR2 SVGAGI. CDR3 loop: CASSSTSGYNEQFF. The CDR3 coding sequence is TGTGCCAGCAGTTCGACTAGCGGCTACAATGAGCAGTTCTTC.

The chain couples TRBV4-3 to TRBJ1-1; D is perhaps TRBD1 (6 bases). The germline V gene has CDR1 LGHNA and CDR2 YSLEER. The CDR3 covers 14 residues. Deletions cut 1 base from V and 7 bases from J, with 13 bases between. The CDR3, as DNA: TGCGCCAGCAGCCAAGTGGGACAAGCCGTTGAAGCTTTCTTT. It codes for CASSQVGQAVEAFF.

V usage is TRBV7-8 and J usage is TRBJ2-5, with 9 bases that match TRBD1. Matching the DNA end better, TRBJ2-7 makes the J call doubtful. The CDR3 is made up of 16 amino acids. Germline assignment: CDR1 SGHVS and CDR2 FQNEAQ. The DNA for the CDR3 is TGTGCCAGTCTTATGGCCGGGACAGGGAAATCCTACGAGCAGTACTTC. Protein product: CASLMAGTGKSYEQYF.

The chain uses TRBV5-4 and TRBJ2-1; TRBD2 agrees at 7 bases. Trimming cost V 4 bases and J 5 bases; bases outside gene matches: 18. The CDR3 loop spans 18 amino acids. CDR1 and CDR2 from the germline V gene are SGHNT and YYREEE (reference sequence). This CDR3 reads CASSGTNRGAGKNNEQFF. CDR3 DNA: TGTGCCAGCAGCGGAACTAACCGGGGAGCGGGGAAGAACAATGAGCAGTTCTTC.

A remark on this clone: At one of its ends the junction is not consistent with the germline gene, which may arise from a read error. The CDR3 DNA is TGCGCCAGCAGCCAAGCTACTAGCGGGAGACTCTTC. It yields the protein CASSQATSGRLF. The chain is built from TRBV4-3 and TRBJ2-7; 11 bases agree with TRBD2. The CDR3 has 12 amino acids. Germline lookup yields CDR1 LGHNA and CDR2 YSLEER.

The sample holds a few counts of this clone. This chain joins TRBV7-9 and TRBJ2-5; TRBD1 matches at 8 bases. The junction had 3 bases not matched to a gene; V was cut back by 3 bases and J by 3 bases. The length of the CDR3 is 14 residues. Germline V gene sequence: CDR1 SEHNR, CDR2 FQNEAQ (reference sequence). The CDR3 is CASSFRDRKETQYF. In DNA, the CDR3 is TGTGCCAGCAGCTTCCGGGACAGGAAAGAGACCCAGTACTTC.

J is TRBJ2-7 and V is TRBV6-1, with D perhaps TRBD2 (6 bases). Germline values: CDR1 MNHNS, CDR2 SASEGT. The CDR3 runs to 14 residues. V gave up 3 bases and J gave up 3 bases, with 12 bases separating them. The CDR3 protein is CASSEWTDYYEQYF. The CDR3 bases are TGTGCCAGCAGTGAGTGGACGGACTACTACGAGCAGTACTTC.

The rearrangement joins TRBV6-5 to TRBJ1-2; TRBD1 agrees at 7 bases. The CDR3 is 14 residues long. V shed 6 bases, J shed 7 bases, and the junction held 11 bases outside the gene matches. CDR1 and CDR2 (germline): MNHEY, SVGAGI. CDR3 DNA: TGTGCCAGCAGCCGCCCAGACAGGGCTAGTGGCTACACCTTC. Its translation: CASSRPDRASGYTF.

The chain joins TRBV5-1 to TRBJ2-7; a possible D gene is TRBD1 (6 bases). Trimming took off 0 bases at V and 0 bases at J, with 13 bases between the two ends. From germline, CDR1 is SGHRS and CDR2 YFSETQ. The CDR3 totals 16 residues. CDR3 nucleotides: TGCGCCAGCAGCTTGGGGGGGCCAGGGTTCTCCTACGAGCAGTACTTC. Protein sequence: CASSLGGPGFSYEQYF.

The chain combines TRBV7-8 with TRBJ2-3; 14 bases line up with TRBD2. The CDR3 is made up of 18 amino acids. V shed 1 base, J shed 4 bases, and the junction held 7 bases outside the gene matches. Germline CDR1 and CDR2: SGHVS and FQNEAQ. The CDR3 DNA is TGTGCCAGCAGCTTAGTGGGACTAGCGGGAGTAGGCGCAGATACGCAGTATTTT. Translation gives CASSLVGLAGVGADTQYF.

The chain is built from TRBV5-1 and TRBJ1-2; no clear D gene. The CDR3 length is 14 residues. V lost 2 bases to trimming and J lost 5 bases, with 13 bases between them. Germline CDR1 reads SGHRS; CDR2 reads YFSETQ. The CDR3 here is CASSLDTSPYGYTF. The CDR3 nucleotides are TGCGCCAGCAGCTTAGACACGAGTCCATATGGCTACACCTTC.

V usage is TRBV7-8 and J usage is TRBJ1-5; possible D gene TRBD1, 6 bases. This CDR3 comprises 14 residues. Germline V gives CDR1 SGHVS, CDR2 FQNEAQ. In DNA form, the CDR3 reads TGTGCTAGTGGGGAGGGGGTAAGCAATCAGCCCCAGCATTTT. Its translation: CASGEGVSNQPQHF.